Shown below are 21 T cell receptor beta chains from a single sample sequenced in a study of shared clonotypes between healthy human individuals. CD8 cells regarded as naive lacked CD45RO, were positively chosen for CCR7, and omitted terminally differentiated effector memory CD45RA+ cells. Method: immunoSEQ multiplex PCR; TCRdb's copy keeps in-frame clones and lacks some. The sample has a few million clones, roughly 93% seen once. The sample was naive CD8+ T cells from PBMCs. Source of these receptors: a man aged 18 to 29 in good health. Some clones in this sample may be carry-over from other donors' samples.

V is TRBV7-6 and J is TRBJ2-7; TRBD2 matches 8 bases. J lost 1 base, V lost 3 bases, and 5 bases had no gene match. Germline lookup yields CDR1 SGHVS and CDR2 FNYEAQ. This CDR3 is built from 15 residues. The CDR3 nucleotides are TGTGCCAGCAGCTTCCGGTCGGGAGGGTCCTACGAGCAGTACTTC. Its translation is CASSFRSGGSYEQYF.

This chain connects TRBV28 to TRBJ1-4; unclear D gene. The CDR3 has 17 amino acids. Germline assignment: CDR1 MDHEN and CDR2 SYDVKM. The V end lost 2 bases, the J end lost 3 bases, and 16 bases lay between the germline ends. The CDR3 nucleotides read TGTGCCAGCAGTTTACTATCTGAGGCGGACCCTAATGAAAAACTGTTTTTT. Protein: CASSLLSEADPNEKLFF.

This clone was observed once. The V gene is TRBV7-3, the J gene TRBJ2-2; 7 bases agree with TRBD2. J lost 4 bases, V lost 1 base, and 9 bases had no gene match. From germline, CDR1 is SGHTA and CDR2 FQGTGA. The CDR3 is 17 amino acids. The CDR3 region has the DNA TGTGCCAGCAGCTTAAACGGCGGGAGAGGGTCCACCGGGGAGCTGTTTTTT. This encodes CASSLNGGRGSTGELFF.

The chain couples TRBV6-1 to TRBJ2-7; TRBD1 matches 7 bases. With 4 bases clipped from V and 1 base from J, the junction kept 7 bases outside the gene matches. CDR1 is MNHNS and CDR2 is SASEGT in the germline V gene. The CDR3 is made up of 15 amino acids. The CDR3 bases are TGTGCCAGCAGTGGCACAGGGGCTTATTCCTACGAGCAGTACTTC. Translation gives CASSGTGAYSYEQYF.

This rearrangement joins TRBV7-9 to TRBJ1-1; D possibly corresponds to TRBD1 (5 bases). Per germline, CDR1 SEHNR and CDR2 FQNEAQ (reference sequence). The CDR3 is made up of 16 amino acids. Trimming took off 5 bases at V and 3 bases at J, with 19 bases between the two ends. This CDR3 is CASSGGPTAGDTEAFF. The DNA for the CDR3 is TGTGCCAGCAGCGGGGGACCCACGGCTGGGGACACTGAAGCTTTCTTT.

V gene TRBV14 combines with J gene TRBJ2-1; unclear D gene. The germline CDR1 and CDR2 sequences are SGHDN and FVKESK. This CDR3 comprises 12 residues. V was cut by 0 bases and J by 9 bases, with 6 bases left in between. This chain's CDR3 is CASSQDSGEQFF. Here the CDR3 DNA reads TGTGCCAGCAGCCAAGACTCAGGTGAGCAGTTCTTC.

The genes are TRBV11-2 and TRBJ2-4; possibly TRBD1 or TRBD2 for D (6 bases each). From germline, CDR1 is SGHAT and CDR2 FQNNGV. The V end lost 6 bases, the J end lost 5 bases, and 17 bases lay between the germline ends. There are 15 residues in the CDR3. CDR3: CASRFSTGAQNIQYF. DNA of the CDR3: TGTGCCAGCAGGTTTAGTACGGGGGCTCAAAACATTCAGTACTTC.

The gene calls are TRBV28 and TRBJ2-7; unclear D gene. This CDR3 contains 13 residues. From germline, CDR1 is MDHEN and CDR2 SYDVKM. The germline V and J ends were trimmed by 7 bases and 3 bases, with 13 bases remaining between them. The CDR3 region is CASTLFVGYEQYF. The CDR3 nucleotides are TGTGCCAGCACCTTGTTTGTGGGCTACGAGCAGTACTTC.

This chain links TRBV12-5 with TRBJ2-1, with D maybe TRBD2 (5 bases). Looked up from germline, CDR1 is LGHNT and CDR2 is FRNRAP. Trimming left V 2 bases short and J 6 bases short, with 11 bases between. The CDR3 extends over 14 amino acids. CDR3 protein: CASGLSLAPNEQFF. The CDR3 nucleotides are TGTGCTAGTGGTTTGTCGCTAGCTCCCAATGAGCAGTTCTTC.

V and J are TRBV27 and TRBJ2-1, with D perhaps being TRBD1 or TRBD2 (5 bases each). The CDR3 is made up of 16 amino acids. CDR1 is MNHEY and CDR2 is SMNVEV in the germline V gene (reference sequence). V lost 0 bases, J lost 5 bases, and 14 bases lay in between. Here the CDR3 DNA reads TGTGCCAGCAGTTTATCTCGAGGGGCGTTTCACAATGAGCAGTTCTTC. This translates into CASSLSRGAFHNEQFF.

This chain links TRBV7-9 with TRBJ2-3; no firm D call. The ends were cut back, 7 bases at V and 3 bases at J, with 17 bases in the middle. The CDR3 is 15 amino acids. The germline V gene encodes CDR1 SEHNR and CDR2 FQNEAQ (reference sequence). CDR3 sequence reads: CASTSRVIETDTQYF. For the CDR3, the DNA is TGTGCCAGCACCAGCCGCGTGATCGAAACAGATACGCAGTATTTT.

This clone was counted a few times. The rearrangement joins TRBV6-5 to TRBJ1-1, with 10 bases that match TRBD1. CDR1 MNHEY and CDR2 SVGAGI come from the germline V gene. The ends lost 6 bases at V and 3 bases at J; junction bases unmatched: 7. The CDR3 is 15 residues long. The CDR3 loop reads CASSSRQGADTEAFF. CDR3 sequence (DNA): TGTGCCAGCAGCAGCAGACAGGGGGCCGACACTGAAGCTTTCTTT.

The chain uses TRBV4-2 and TRBJ2-7; D is ambiguous. This CDR3 contains 12 residues. In germline, CDR1 is LGHNA, CDR2 YNFKEQ. The V and J ends lost 5 bases and 6 bases respectively, with 11 bases between them. The CDR3, as DNA: TGTGCCAGCAGCGACAAAACGGGCGAGCAGTACTTC. Translation: CASSDKTGEQYF.

V gene TRBV6-1 combines with J gene TRBJ2-1; D may be TRBD1 (6 bases). The V gene's germline CDR1 is MNHNS and CDR2 SASEGT. The V end lost 3 bases, the J end lost 9 bases, and 12 bases lay between the germline ends. This CDR3 is built from 13 residues. The CDR3, as DNA: TGTGCCAGCAGTGACCACAGGGCAAGTGAGCAGTTCTTC. Protein sequence: CASSDHRASEQFF.

The gene calls are TRBV13 and TRBJ1-2, with 9 bases lining up with TRBD1. V dropped 5 bases and J dropped 4; count of bases not matched to a gene: 5. There are 14 residues in the CDR3. Germline values: CDR1 PRHDT, CDR2 FYEKMQ (reference sequence). CDR3 protein: CASSMPQGAYGYTF. CDR3 in DNA: TGTGCCAGCAGCATGCCACAGGGGGCCTATGGCTACACCTTC.

The rearrangement links TRBV4-3 to TRBJ1-2, with unresolved D. Looked up from germline, CDR1 is LGHNA and CDR2 is YSLEER. V was pared by 0 bases and J by 1 base, with 15 bases between. This CDR3 comprises 17 residues. DNA for the CDR3: TGCGCCAGCAGCCAAGACGACTGGACGGAACTTAACTATGGCTACACCTTC. Amino acids: CASSQDDWTELNYGYTF.

As for this clone: Other DNA sequences of this sample code for an identical CDR3. This sequence joins TRBV29-1 and TRBJ2-6; D is unclear. The CDR3 is made up of 14 amino acids. V shed 3 bases and J shed 4 bases, with 10 bases lying between them. CDR1 is SQVTM and CDR2 is ANQGSEA in the germline V gene. The CDR3 DNA reads TGCAGCGTTGACTGGGGATCGGGGGCCAACGTCCTGACTTTC. It translates to CSVDWGSGANVLTF.

The CDR3 coding sequence is TGTGCCAGCAGCTTGGATTCAGGGGTTGAGGAAAAACTGTTTTTT. Translated, it gives CASSLDSGVEEKLFF. The chain is built from TRBV5-5 and TRBJ1-4, with TRBD1 as a possible D gene (6 bases). CDR1 is SGHKS, CDR2 YYEKEE, per germline (reference sequence). Trimming left V 0 bases short and J 8 bases short, with 14 bases between. The CDR3 length is 15 residues.

The rearrangement links TRBV28 to TRBJ2-2, with 7 nucleotides matching TRBD1. The CDR3 spans 15 residues. CDR1 and CDR2 (germline): MDHEN, SYDVKM. J lost 0 bases, V lost 6 bases, and 4 bases had no gene match. CDR3 protein: CASRTDRANTGELFF. In DNA, the CDR3 is TGTGCCAGCAGAACTGACAGGGCGAACACCGGGGAGCTGTTTTTT.

The J gene is TRBJ2-1, the V gene TRBV5-6; 9 bases map to TRBD2. The CDR3 contains 16 residues. Germline V gene lookup returns CDR1 SGHDT and CDR2 YYEEEE. The junction had 11 bases not matched to a gene; V was cut back by 3 bases and J by 7 bases. CDR3 sequence reads: CASSWSGTSRRNEQFF. The DNA of the CDR3 is TGTGCCAGCAGCTGGTCCGGGACTAGCAGGAGGAATGAGCAGTTCTTC.

The rearrangement joins TRBV4-3 to TRBJ1-1; D is unclear. CDR1 and CDR2 from the germline V gene are LGHNA and YSLEER. Trimming pared 1 base from V and 1 base from J, leaving 16 bases between. The CDR3 runs to 17 residues. DNA for the CDR3: TGCGCCAGCAGCCAAGGGATCCGGCTGGGTCCGAACACTGAAGCTTTCTTT. It yields the protein CASSQGIRLGPNTEAFF.